This entry lists 10 T cell receptor beta chains sequenced from one sample in a study of blood T cells in healthy people across ages. A second roughly 6 to 11 cycle PCR used barcoded and J-beta primers. TCRdb processed the 5' RACE reads anew with MiXCR; each CDR3 protein has one entry. The table includes over 600,000 distinct CDR3 sequences, more than 50% detected once. The sequenced sample was blood. The source of these receptors is a man in his forties or fifties in good health.

The chain uses TRBV11-2 and TRBJ1-1, with no clear D. Trimming pared 3 bases from V and 6 bases from J, leaving 11 bases between. Germline CDR1 reads SGHAT; CDR2 reads FQNNGV. CDR3 length: 13 residues. As DNA, the CDR3 is TGTGCCAGCAGCTTGAACGGCGTCGCTGAAGCTTTCTTT. This gives the protein CASSLNGVAEAFF.

The chain joins TRBV7-2 to TRBJ2-1; possible D gene TRBD1, 6 bases. TRBJ2-7 explains the end of the DNA better; the J call may be wrong. The germline CDR1 and CDR2 sequences are SGHTA and FQGNSA. The CDR3 length is 12 residues. CDR3: CASSKDRNEQYF. The CDR3 DNA is TGTGCCAGCAGCAAAGACAGGAATGAGCAGTACTTC.

This clonotype was observed many times. The chain recombines TRBV27 with TRBJ1-1; unclear D gene. CDR3 length: 12 amino acids. Germline values: CDR1 MNHEY, CDR2 SMNVEV (reference sequence). V was cut by 5 bases and J by 1 base, with 5 bases left in between. In DNA form, the CDR3 reads TGTGCCAGCAGTCCCGGGAACACTGAAGCTTTCTTT. As protein: CASSPGNTEAFF.

The V gene is TRBV6-5, the J gene TRBJ2-3; D uncertain. Germline loops: CDR1 MNHEY, CDR2 SVGAGI. The CDR3 has 13 residues. V lost 0 bases to trimming and J lost 6 bases, with 7 bases between them. The CDR3 protein is CASSYSRVDTQYF. The CDR3 DNA reads TGTGCCAGCAGTTACTCGAGAGTGGATACGCAGTATTTT.

The chain is built from TRBV27 and TRBJ1-2; 9 bases fit TRBD1. CDR3 size: 14 residues. With 3 bases clipped from V and 4 bases from J, the junction kept 3 bases outside the gene matches. Germline V gene sequence: CDR1 MNHEY, CDR2 SMNVEV (reference sequence). The CDR3 reads CASSFTGGVYGYTF. The CDR3 nucleotides are TGTGCCAGCAGTTTTACAGGGGGCGTCTATGGCTACACCTTC.

This clonotype has ten or more counts. The V and J genes are TRBV6-2 or TRBV6-3 and TRBJ2-1, with D tentatively TRBD1 (6 bases). V shed 6 bases and J shed 7 bases, with 10 bases lying between them. In germline, CDR1 is MNHEY, CDR2 SVGEGT. CDR3 length equals 12 residues. As DNA, the CDR3 is TGTGCCAGCAGCAACAGGGTAAATGAGCAGTTCTTC. It codes for CASSNRVNEQFF.

The genes are TRBV5-1 and TRBJ2-7; tentatively, D is TRBD1 or TRBD2 (7 bases each). V lost 2 bases and J lost 0, with 12 bases in between. CDR3 length: 15 residues. Looked up from germline, CDR1 is SGHRS and CDR2 is YFSETQ. The CDR3 protein is CASSLAGQHSYEQYF. As DNA, the CDR3 is TGCGCCAGCAGCTTAGCGGGACAGCACTCCTACGAGCAGTACTTC.

The chain links TRBV18 to TRBJ2-7; TRBD1 aligns across 9 bases. The J call may be incorrect, as the DNA end agrees better with TRBJ2-4. Germline CDR1 KGHSH, CDR2 LQKENI. The CDR3 loop spans 17 amino acids. CDR3 residues: CASSPGQGSGAKNIQYF. As DNA, the CDR3 is TGTGCCAGCTCACCGGGACAGGGAAGTGGGGCCAAAAACATTCAGTACTTC.

This clonotype was counted a few times. This chain links TRBV10-2 with TRBJ2-3; no clear D. CDR3 length: 12 residues. The germline CDR1 and CDR2 sequences are WSHSY and SAAADI. V was shortened by 3 bases and J by 5 bases, with 6 bases between the two germline ends. The CDR3 region is CASSEVGDTQYF. The CDR3 DNA follows: TGCGCCAGCAGTGAAGTAGGAGATACGCAGTATTTT.

This rearrangement joins TRBV6-2 or TRBV6-3 to TRBJ1-2; 9 nucleotides agree with TRBD1. CDR1 is MNHEY and CDR2 is SVGEGT in the germline V gene. V was pared by 10 bases and J by 4 bases, with 4 bases of the junction left unmatched. CDR3 length equals 12 residues. The CDR3 region is CATGQGSYGYTF. DNA of the CDR3: TGTGCCACGGGACAGGGAAGCTATGGCTACACCTTC.